This T cell receptor (beta chain) was identified in a study of cytomegalovirus exposure and HLA in healthy donors. Each donor was nominally healthy when sampled (though unrecorded immune exposures were likely). The PCR used 60 Vbeta and 13 Jbeta primers. Profiled with immunoSEQ multiplex PCR; TCRdb holds only in-frame clones, not every one. The sample consists of about 83,000 clones, under 80% of them appearing once. The TCR comes from a man in his 60s in good health and CMV-seronegative. The sample consisted of PBMCs.

Written as DNA, the CDR3 is TGCAGCGCCGAAGAGGGGGGGGCAGGGGACACTGAAGCTTTCTTT. Its protein product is CSAEEGGAGDTEAFF. The V call is TRBV29-1, the J call TRBJ1-1, with a possible D match to TRBD1 (6 bases). Trimming took 7 bases from V and 3 from J, leaving 21 bases between them. CDR3 length: 15 residues. The germline V gene encodes CDR1 SQVTM and CDR2 ANQGSEA.